The clone carrying this T cell receptor (beta chain) was observed a few times. In germline, CDR1 is DFQATT, CDR2 SNEGSKA (reference sequence). V lost 4 bases to trimming and J lost 4 bases, with 16 bases between them. The CDR3 runs to 14 residues. The sample belongs to a study of blood T cells in healthy people across ages. Primers used in a second PCR of about 7 to 12 cycles were a sample-barcoded 5' primer and a J-beta primer mix. Researchers report that a template-switch adaptor with 12 random nucleotides tagged each cDNA molecule. TCRdb independently ran MiXCR on the 5' RACE reads; one entry per CDR3 protein. The sample includes roughly 700,000 distinct CDR3 sequences, roughly 25% of them seen just once. The same sample was also used in a study of T cells of mothers and their children. This second study notes: Samples were obtained from a few healthy Caucasian mothers and their six children. Related mother-child pairs shared slightly more overlap than unrelated pairs, but the difference was non-significant.

Input material: blood. This TCR was recovered from a boy aged 5 to 17 in good health. This rearrangement joins TRBV20-1 to TRBJ1-1; D ambiguous. The CDR3: CSAIKGKGGTEAFF. The CDR3 nucleotides are TGCAGTGCTATAAAGGGTAAGGGAGGCACTGAAGCTTTCTTT.